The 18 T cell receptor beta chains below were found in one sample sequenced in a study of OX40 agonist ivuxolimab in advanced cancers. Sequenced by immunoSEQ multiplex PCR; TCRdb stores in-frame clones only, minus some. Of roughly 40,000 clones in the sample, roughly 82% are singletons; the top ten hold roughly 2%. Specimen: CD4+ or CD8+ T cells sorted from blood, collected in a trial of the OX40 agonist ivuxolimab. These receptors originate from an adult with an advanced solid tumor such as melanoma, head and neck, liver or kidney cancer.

CDR3 coding DNA: TGTGCCTGGAGTGAGGGACAGATGGGTTCACCCCTCCACTTT. It yields the protein CAWSEGQMGSPLHF. The V and J genes are TRBV30 and TRBJ1-6; 7 bases match TRBD1. The germline CDR1 and CDR2 sequences are GTSNPN and SVGIG (reference sequence). The CDR3 covers 14 residues. V shed 1 base, J shed 9 bases, and the junction held 6 bases outside the gene matches.

CDR3 residues: CASSLGQSNQPQHF. The DNA for the CDR3 is TGCGCCAGCAGCCTGGGTCAGAGCAATCAGCCCCAGCATTTT. The chain uses TRBV5-1 and TRBJ1-5, with D uncertain. The CDR3 length is 14 residues. The ends were cut back, 4 bases at V and 1 base at J, with 9 bases in the middle. Germline CDR1 SGHRS, CDR2 YFSETQ.

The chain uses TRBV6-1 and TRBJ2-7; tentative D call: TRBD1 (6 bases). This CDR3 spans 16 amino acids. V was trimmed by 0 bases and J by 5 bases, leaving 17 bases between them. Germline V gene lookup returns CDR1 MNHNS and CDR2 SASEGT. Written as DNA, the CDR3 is TGTGCCAGCAGTGAAGCTATCAGGGGCATCAGGGACGAGCAGTACTTC. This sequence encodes CASSEAIRGIRDEQYF.

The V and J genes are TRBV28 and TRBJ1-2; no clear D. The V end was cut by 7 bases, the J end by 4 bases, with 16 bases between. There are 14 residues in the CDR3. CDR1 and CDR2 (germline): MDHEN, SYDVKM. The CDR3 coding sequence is TGTGCCAGCATTATGCCCGCCGCCCCCTATGGCTACACCTTC. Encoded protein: CASIMPAAPYGYTF.

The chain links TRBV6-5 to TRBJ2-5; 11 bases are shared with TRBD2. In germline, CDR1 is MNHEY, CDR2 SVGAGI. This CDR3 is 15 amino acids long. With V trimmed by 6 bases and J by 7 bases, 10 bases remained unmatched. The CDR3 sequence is CASRMGGTSGGTQYF. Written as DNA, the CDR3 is TGTGCCAGCAGGATGGGAGGGACTAGCGGAGGGACCCAGTACTTC.

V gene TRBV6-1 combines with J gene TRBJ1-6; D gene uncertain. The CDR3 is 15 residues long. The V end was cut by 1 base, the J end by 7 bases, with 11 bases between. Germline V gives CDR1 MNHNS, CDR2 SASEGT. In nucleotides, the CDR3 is TGTGCCAGCAGTGAAGAGATACAGTACAATTCACCCCTCCACTTT. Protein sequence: CASSEEIQYNSPLHF.

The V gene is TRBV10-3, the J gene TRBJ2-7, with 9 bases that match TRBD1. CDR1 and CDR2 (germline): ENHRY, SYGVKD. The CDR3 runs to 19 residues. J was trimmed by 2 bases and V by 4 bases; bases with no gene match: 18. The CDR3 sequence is CAISGTGGPAMLVTYEQYF. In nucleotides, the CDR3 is TGTGCCATCAGTGGAACAGGGGGCCCCGCTATGCTAGTCACCTACGAGCAGTACTTC.

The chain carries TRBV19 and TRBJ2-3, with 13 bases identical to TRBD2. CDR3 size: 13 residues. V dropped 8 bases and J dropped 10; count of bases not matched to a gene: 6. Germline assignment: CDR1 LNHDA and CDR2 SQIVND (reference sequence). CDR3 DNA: TGTGCCAGTGGGACTAGCGGGGAGAGGGCGCAGTATTTT. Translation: CASGTSGERAQYF.

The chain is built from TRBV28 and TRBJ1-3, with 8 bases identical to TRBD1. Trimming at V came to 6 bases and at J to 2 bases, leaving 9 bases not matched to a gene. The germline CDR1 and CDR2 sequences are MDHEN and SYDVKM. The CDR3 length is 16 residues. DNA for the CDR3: TGTGCCAGCAGCGACAGGGGCGGAAGAACTGGAAACACCATATATTTT. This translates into CASSDRGGRTGNTIYF.

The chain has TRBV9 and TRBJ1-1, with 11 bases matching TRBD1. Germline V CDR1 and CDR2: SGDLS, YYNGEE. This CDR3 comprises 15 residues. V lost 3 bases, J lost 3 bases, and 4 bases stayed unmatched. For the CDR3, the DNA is TGTGCCAGCAGCGAGGGGACAGGGGGGGACACTGAAGCTTTCTTT. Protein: CASSEGTGGDTEAFF.

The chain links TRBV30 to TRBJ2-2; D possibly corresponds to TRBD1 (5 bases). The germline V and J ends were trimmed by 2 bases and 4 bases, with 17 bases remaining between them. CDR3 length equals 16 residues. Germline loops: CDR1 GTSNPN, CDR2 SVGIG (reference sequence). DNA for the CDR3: TGTGCCTGGAGTAAAGGGGCAAACGGATTCACCGGGGAGCTGTTTTTT. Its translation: CAWSKGANGFTGELFF.

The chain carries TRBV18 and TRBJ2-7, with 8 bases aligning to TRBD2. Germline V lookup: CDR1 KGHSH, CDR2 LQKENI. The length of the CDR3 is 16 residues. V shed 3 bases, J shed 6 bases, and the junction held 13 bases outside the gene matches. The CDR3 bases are TGTGCCAGCTCACCGTGGCTCGGGGGGGCGGGCGGCGAGCAGTACTTC. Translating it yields CASSPWLGGAGGEQYF. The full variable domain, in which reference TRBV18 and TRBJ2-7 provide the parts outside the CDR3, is NAGVMQNPRHLVRRRGQEARLRCSPMKGHSHVYWYRQLPEEGLKFMVYLQKENIIDESGMPKERFSAEFPKEGPSILRIQQVVRGDSAAYFCASSPWLGGAGGEQYFGPGTRLTVT.

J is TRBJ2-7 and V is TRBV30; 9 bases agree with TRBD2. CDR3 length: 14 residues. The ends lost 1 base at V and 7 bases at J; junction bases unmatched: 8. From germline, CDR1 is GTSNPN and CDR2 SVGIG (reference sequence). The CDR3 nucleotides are TGTGCCTGGAGTGGGCGGTCTAGCGGGGCGGAGCAGTACTTC. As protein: CAWSGRSSGAEQYF.

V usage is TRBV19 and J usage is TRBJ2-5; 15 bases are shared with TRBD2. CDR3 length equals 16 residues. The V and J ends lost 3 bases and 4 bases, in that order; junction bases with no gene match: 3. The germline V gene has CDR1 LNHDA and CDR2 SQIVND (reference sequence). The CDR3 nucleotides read TGTGCCAGTAGTATGGGACTAGCGGGGGGACGAGAGACCCAGTACTTC. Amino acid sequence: CASSMGLAGGRETQYF.

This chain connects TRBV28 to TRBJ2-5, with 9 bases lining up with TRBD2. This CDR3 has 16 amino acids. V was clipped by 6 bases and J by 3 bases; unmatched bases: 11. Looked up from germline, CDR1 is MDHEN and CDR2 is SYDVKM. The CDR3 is CASRSGRRLAEETQYF. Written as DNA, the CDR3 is TGTGCCAGCAGATCGGGTCGGAGACTAGCGGAAGAGACCCAGTACTTC.

CDR3 in amino acids: CASSLGGRGSDYGYTF. The CDR3, as DNA: TGTGCCAGCAGCTTGGGAGGGAGAGGGAGCGACTATGGCTACACCTTC. V gene TRBV5-6 combines with J gene TRBJ1-2; D gene uncertain. Germline V gene sequence: CDR1 SGHDT, CDR2 YYEEEE. V lost 0 bases and J lost 3, with 15 bases in between. The CDR3 is made up of 16 amino acids.

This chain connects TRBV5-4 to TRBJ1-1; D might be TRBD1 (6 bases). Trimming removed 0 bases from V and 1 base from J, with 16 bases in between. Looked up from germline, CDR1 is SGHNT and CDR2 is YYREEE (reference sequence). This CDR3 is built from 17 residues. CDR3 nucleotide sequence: TGTGCCAGCAGCTTGGCCCCTTTAAGACAGGCGAACACTGAAGCTTTCTTT. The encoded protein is CASSLAPLRQANTEAFF.

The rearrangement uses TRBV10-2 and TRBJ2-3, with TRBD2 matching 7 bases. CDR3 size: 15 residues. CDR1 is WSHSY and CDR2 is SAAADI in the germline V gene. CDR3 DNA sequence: TGCGCGCTAAGGGCGGCTAGCGGCAGCACAGATACGCAGTATTTT. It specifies CALRAASGSTDTQYF.